This T cell receptor (beta chain) was sequenced in a study of cytotoxic CD8 clonotypes in ibrutinib-treated CLL. Study in general: Partial response was seen in about 24 patients and complete response in 2; after median roughly six years, about 14 stayed remitted, around twelve progressed. Averaging across samples gave roughly 250,000 productive templates and around 90,000 productive rearrangements. Study-wide results and limits: Exceeding age-matched healthy donors, baseline clonality also tracked the counts of circulating CD8+ T cells. Under therapy, public clonotypes either contracted or stayed stable, and they were uncommon.

Points on this clone: Its matching antigen is unknown.

Sequenced by immunoSEQ multiplex PCR; TCRdb stores in-frame clones only, minus some. The data show more than 140,000 clones, around 77% seen once. Sequencing was performed on PBMCs, taken after 12 months of ibrutinib treatment. This clonotype was sampled from a human donor with chronic lymphocytic leukemia.

CDR3 in DNA: TGTGCCAGCAGCTTATCCTACGGACTTGGATGGCCCCAGCATTTT. Translation gives CASSLSYGLGWPQHF. The chain is built from TRBV7-2 and TRBJ1-5; no reliable D call. CDR1 is SGHTA and CDR2 is FQGNSA in the germline V gene. V lost 2 bases to trimming and J lost 9 bases, with 17 bases between them. The CDR3 consists of 15 residues.